This T cell receptor (beta chain) appears in the sequencing data of a study of T cell clonality in common variable immunodeficiency. General study results and limits: Compared with healthy controls, CVID subjects showed increased TCRbeta clonality, mostly in about a third. Patient heterogeneity in the CVID cohort limited correlations between repertoire features and clinical complications.

This clone was seen ten or more times. As yet, its antigen is unknown. The read falls 3 residues short of the CDR3 end, and the missing part is taken from the germline J gene. Germline CDR1 reads SGHTA; CDR2 reads FQGTGA. The CDR3 sequence is 16 residues long. The V segment lost 0 bases and the J segment 1 base; nucleotides outside the gene matches: 2. TCRdb keeps only in-frame clones here, not all; method: immunoSEQ multiplex PCR. The repertoire consists of 40,000 to 60,000 clones, none detected only once. The specimen sequenced was peripheral blood mononuclear cells. The rearrangement uses TRBV7-3 and TRBJ2-1; 8 positions match TRBD2. This TCR was sampled from a person between 18 and 75 years old in good health. Incomplete CDR3 DNA: TGTGCCAGCAGCTTAACGGTAGCGGGGTCCTACAATGAG. It specifies CASSLTVAGSYNE. The full-length CDR3 reads as CASSLTVAGSYNEQFF.